This T cell receptor (beta chain) was recorded in a study of PD-1 blockade in mismatch repair-deficient tumors. In the case of this clone: What it binds is not known.

The study's findings and limits: Tumor-resident clones, often absent from pretreatment blood, expanded after pembrolizumab and then contracted.

Repertoires were generated with immunoSEQ multiplex PCR, while TCRdb's copy carries only in-frame clones and drops some. The data show fewer than 20,000 clones, 80% to 85% seen once. The V gene end was trimmed by 0 bases and the J gene end by 1 base; junction bases not matched to a gene: 2. The CDR3 consists of 15 residues. In germline, CDR1 is SGHRS, CDR2 YFSETQ. All patients were mismatch repair deficient, assessed by either PCR or immunohistochemistry. The J gene is TRBJ1-1, the V gene TRBV5-1; 8 nucleotides agree with TRBD1. Sequencing used PBMCs, obtained 4 weeks after starting pembrolizumab. The clonotype was recovered from an adult with mismatch repair-deficient cancer. CDR3 sequence: CASSLGGTGNTEAFF. The CDR3 region has the DNA TGCGCCAGCAGCTTGGGGGGGACAGGGAACACTGAAGCTTTCTTT.